This TCR beta chain derives from a study of glioma-infiltrating T cells after dendritic cell vaccination. Method: immunoSEQ multiplex PCR; TCRdb's copy keeps in-frame clones and lacks some. The data hold roughly 80,000 clones, with more than 75% observed a single time. As to time point: after dendritic cell vaccination, including at tumor progression/relapse. This receptor was obtained from a human donor with glioblastoma. The sequenced sample was blood, obtained after dendritic cell vaccination.

CDR3 DNA sequence: TGTGCCAGCAGCGGAGTATCAACAGGGGGCGATTCACCCCTCCACTTT. Its translation is CASSGVSTGGDSPLHF. The rearrangement links TRBV13 to TRBJ1-6; TRBD1 matches at 9 bases. This CDR3 contains 16 residues. V gave up 5 bases and J gave up 8 bases; unmatched junction bases: 10. Germline assignment: CDR1 PRHDT and CDR2 FYEKMQ (reference sequence).